Shown below are 22 T cell receptor beta chains from a single sample sequenced in a study of identifying expanded T cells in peripheral blood. Clones were read by immunoSEQ multiplex PCR, and TCRdb kept only the in-frame ones, dropping some. The repertoire includes approximately 58,000 clones, about four fifths of them detected once, and more than 15% sits in the top ten. The sequencing input was blood. All receptors derive from a person between 18 and 75 years old in good health.

The chain combines TRBV27 with TRBJ2-1; no reliable D call. Germline CDR1 is MNHEY and CDR2 is SMNVEV (reference sequence). With 6 bases removed from V and 0 bases from J, the gap between germline ends came to 9 bases. The CDR3 is 14 residues long. CDR3 in amino acids: CASSSARSYNEQFF. In nucleotides, the CDR3 is TGTGCCAGCAGCAGTGCCCGCTCCTACAATGAGCAGTTCTTC.

The V gene is TRBV5-6, the J gene TRBJ1-1; 9 bases align to TRBD1. This CDR3 has 15 residues. Germline V gene lookup returns CDR1 SGHDT and CDR2 YYEEEE. The junction had 6 bases not matched to a gene; V was cut back by 1 base and J by 5 bases. CDR3 loop: CASSLPGTGKTEAFF. The CDR3 region has the DNA TGTGCCAGCAGCTTGCCCGGGACAGGGAAGACTGAAGCTTTCTTT.

The chain carries TRBV14 and TRBJ1-3; no definite D call. V shed 4 bases and J shed 2 bases, with 9 bases lying between them. Per germline, CDR1 SGHDN and CDR2 FVKESK. The length of the CDR3 is 14 residues. The CDR3 here is CASSPTSTGNTIYF. CDR3 DNA: TGTGCCAGCAGCCCGACATCTACTGGAAACACCATATATTTT.

This rearrangement joins TRBV7-2 to TRBJ2-4; the match to TRBD2 covers 13 bases. With V trimmed by 5 bases and J by 9 bases, 4 bases remained unmatched. The length of the CDR3 is 14 residues. The germline V gene has CDR1 SGHTA and CDR2 FQGNSA. This CDR3 reads CASSPTSGGSIQYF. CDR3 DNA: TGTGCCAGCAGCCCGACTAGCGGGGGGTCCATTCAGTACTTC.

The chain combines TRBV2 with TRBJ2-2; D gene uncertain. V gave up 5 bases and J gave up 6 bases, with 10 bases separating them. Per the germline V gene, CDR1 is SNHLY and CDR2 is FYNNEI. The CDR3 runs 13 residues. This CDR3 is CASSSKGSGELFF. CDR3 DNA sequence: TGTGCCAGCAGTAGCAAAGGTTCCGGGGAGCTGTTTTTT.

The J gene is TRBJ1-5, the V gene TRBV11-2; 8 bases match TRBD1. The V gene end was trimmed by 5 bases and the J gene end by 6 bases; junction bases not matched to a gene: 12. CDR1 and CDR2 from the germline V gene are SGHAT and FQNNGV. The CDR3 extends over 16 amino acids. Here the CDR3 reads CASSNARTGLSQPQHF. CDR3 DNA: TGTGCCAGCAGCAACGCCCGGACAGGGTTGAGTCAGCCCCAGCATTTT.

This chain connects TRBV6-5 to TRBJ1-1; a possible D gene is TRBD1 (6 bases). V was pared by 5 bases and J by 2 bases, with 12 bases between. This CDR3 has 14 residues. The germline V gene encodes CDR1 MNHEY and CDR2 SVGAGI. The chain's CDR3 is CASSTTGSNTEAFF. The CDR3 nucleotides are TGTGCCAGCAGTACCACAGGGTCAAACACTGAAGCTTTCTTT.

This clone was seen more than once but under ten times. V and J are TRBV4-1 and TRBJ1-1, with D perhaps TRBD1 (5 bases). The V gene lost 3 bases and the J gene lost 1 base, with 15 bases spanning the gap. Germline V lookup: CDR1 MGHRA, CDR2 YSYEKL. The CDR3 has 16 amino acids. CDR3 sequence (DNA): TGCGCCAGCAGCCAGAGCAGTTCAGGGCCGAACACTGAAGCTTTCTTT. Amino acids: CASSQSSSGPNTEAFF.

V is TRBV5-6 and J is TRBJ2-1, with D possibly called TRBD1 or TRBD2 (6 bases each). CDR3 length equals 11 residues. In germline, CDR1 is SGHDT, CDR2 YYEEEE. Trimming left V 2 bases short and J 15 bases short, with 12 bases between. In DNA, the CDR3 is TGTGCCAGCAGCTTTAGGGGGGATAGGTTCTTC. It codes for CASSFRGDRFF. Full variable domain (outside the CDR3, taken from reference TRBV5-6 and TRBJ2-1): DAGVTQSPTHLIKTRGQQVTLRCSPKSGHDTVSWYQQALGQGPQFIFQYYEEEERQRGNFPDRFSGHQFPNYSSELNVNALLLGDSALYLCASSFRGDRFFGPGTRLTVL.

The chain employs TRBV7-3 and TRBJ2-2; 13 bases line up with TRBD2. The CDR3 extends over 18 amino acids. CDR1 SGHTA and CDR2 FQGTGA come from the germline V gene. V lost 1 base, J lost 7 bases, and 9 bases stayed unmatched. Here the CDR3 reads CASSLSPGLAGHGGELFF. The CDR3 DNA sequence: TGTGCCAGCAGCTTAAGTCCGGGACTAGCGGGGCACGGCGGGGAGCTGTTTTTT.

This clone has only a few counts. V usage is TRBV19 and J usage is TRBJ1-2; D unresolved. This CDR3 is built from 13 residues. In germline, CDR1 is LNHDA, CDR2 SQIVND (reference sequence). V lost 6 bases to trimming and J lost 8 bases, with 16 bases between them. The chain's CDR3 is CASRRSFILGYTF. The CDR3 DNA follows: TGTGCCAGTAGACGGAGTTTCATCCTGGGCTACACCTTC.

The chain recombines TRBV19 with TRBJ1-1; TRBD1 matches 7 bases. The CDR3 is made up of 15 amino acids. V was clipped by 5 bases and J by 3 bases; unmatched bases: 9. CDR1 is LNHDA and CDR2 is SQIVND in the germline V gene (reference sequence). The CDR3: CASSSTGFGDTEAFF. CDR3 nucleotide sequence: TGTGCCAGTAGTTCGACAGGGTTCGGCGACACTGAAGCTTTCTTT.

The DNA of the CDR3 is TGTGCCAGCAGCCCAACCGGGACAGAAGAGACCCAGTACTTC. Translating gives CASSPTGTEETQYF. This chain connects TRBV7-3 to TRBJ2-5, with 7 bases aligning to TRBD1. The CDR3 sequence is 14 residues long. The germline gives CDR1 SGHTA, CDR2 FQGTGA. Germline trimming cut 5 bases from V and 3 bases from J; bases unmatched to any gene: 6.

The J gene is TRBJ2-4, the V gene TRBV4-3, with D maybe TRBD2 (5 bases). Looked up from germline, CDR1 is LGHNA and CDR2 is YSLEER. There are 13 residues in the CDR3. Trimming took off 6 bases at V and 6 bases at J, with 12 bases between the two ends. CDR3 in amino acids: CASSRSGSNIQYF. CDR3 sequence (DNA): TGCGCCAGCAGTAGATCGGGGTCAAACATTCAGTACTTC.

The CDR3 nucleotides read TGTGCCAGCAGCCAAGGGCTACTAGGGGGCACCGGGGAGCTGTTTTTT. It is translated as CASSQGLLGGTGELFF. The chain carries TRBV4-2 and TRBJ2-2, with TRBD1 as a possible D gene (6 bases). There are 16 residues in the CDR3. The germline V gene encodes CDR1 LGHNA and CDR2 YNFKEQ. V was clipped by 1 base and J by 4 bases, with 13 bases between them.

The CDR3 protein is CASTSLTENIQYF. The CDR3 DNA sequence: TGTGCCAGCACCTCCCTCACGGAAAACATTCAGTACTTC. This chain uses TRBV6-5 with TRBJ2-4, with no clear D. Germline V gene sequence: CDR1 MNHEY, CDR2 SVGAGI. Trimming left V 7 bases short and J 5 bases short, with 12 bases between. The CDR3 runs to 13 residues.

The J gene is TRBJ1-1, the V gene TRBV30; no clear D. CDR3 length: 12 residues. CDR1 and CDR2 (germline): GTSNPN, SVGIG (reference sequence). CDR3 loop: CALSRANTEAFF. The CDR3 DNA follows: TGTGCTCTGTCGAGGGCGAACACTGAAGCTTTCTTT.

This chain links TRBV4-3 with TRBJ2-4; unclear D gene. CDR1 LGHNA and CDR2 YSLEER come from the germline V gene. The CDR3 spans 18 residues. Deletions cut 4 bases from V and 0 bases from J, with 19 bases between. The CDR3 sequence is CASSRARPGLVAKNIQYF. The CDR3 DNA follows: TGCGCCAGCAGCCGAGCAAGACCTGGGCTCGTAGCCAAAAACATTCAGTACTTC.

The J gene is TRBJ2-1, the V gene TRBV21-1; the DNA was not used to check the table's D call, TRBD1. TRBV21-1 is tagged as a pseudogene. The CDR3 is 15 amino acids. CDR3 coding DNA: TGTGCCAGCAGCGTCGACAGGGGCTTCTACAATGAGCAGTTCTTC. The encoded protein is CASSVDRGFYNEQFF.

This clone appeared a few times. The chain combines TRBV11-3 with TRBJ2-5; TRBD1 aligns across 9 bases. The CDR3 contains 16 residues. Germline V gene sequence: CDR1 SGHNT, CDR2 YENEEA. V was clipped by 5 bases and J by 5 bases; unmatched bases: 12. CDR3 coding DNA: TGTGCCAGCAGCCAACCCGGGACAGGGCATCGGGAGACCCAGTACTTC. Encoded protein: CASSQPGTGHRETQYF.

This clone qualifies as medium-sized (0.01 to 0.1%). The rearrangement uses TRBV6-5 and TRBJ1-5; possible D gene TRBD1, 5 bases. Trimming removed 10 bases from V and 12 bases from J, with 16 bases in between. The CDR3 extends over 11 amino acids. CDR1 MNHEY and CDR2 SVGAGI come from the germline V gene. This CDR3 is CATKKGPNQHF. The CDR3 DNA reads TGTGCCACCAAAAAGGGACCTAACCAGCATTTT.

V and J are TRBV5-4 and TRBJ2-7; D is uncertain. CDR1 and CDR2 from the germline V gene are SGHNT and YYREEE (reference sequence). V dropped 1 base and J dropped 2 bases, with 7 bases sitting between them. The CDR3 has 13 amino acids. In DNA, the CDR3 is TGTGCCAGCAGCTTGAGGCTAGCCTACGAGCAGTACGTC. It specifies CASSLRLAYEQYV.